This TCR beta chain was captured in a study of blood T cell repertoires in COVID-19. Deletions cut 2 bases from V and 7 bases from J, with 6 bases between. The CDR3 extends over 13 amino acids. The V gene's germline CDR1 is SGHAT and CDR2 FQNNGV. Sequenced by immunoSEQ multiplex PCR; TCRdb stores in-frame clones only, minus some. The data hold 95,000 to 100,000 clones, with 70% to 85% observed a single time. The V call is TRBV11-2, the J call TRBJ1-6; D gene ambiguous. Source material: peripheral blood. The clonotype comes from a man between 65 and 85 years old with acute or convalescent COVID-19. The CDR3 protein is CASSLYGNSPLHF. CDR3 sequence (DNA): TGTGCCAGCAGCTTATACGGGAATTCACCCCTCCACTTT.